This TCR beta chain emerged from a study of T cells in localized non-small cell lung cancer. Study results and caveats: Uninvolved neighboring lung showed the greatest T cell clonality, exceeding tumor. Adjacent lung exhibited a median of approximately 50 among the 100 most abundant tumor clones. Sequence data derive from only one tumor region, so heterogeneity remains possible.

TCRdb's copy holds only in-frame clones and misses some; the assay was immunoSEQ multiplex PCR. The sample has around 2,000 clones, about a third seen once. Comment on this clone: Its antigen is as yet unknown.

This CDR3 has 13 amino acids. Trimming stripped 5 bases from V and 7 bases from J, with 12 bases between. Germline values: CDR1 LNHDA, CDR2 SQIVND (reference sequence). This sequence originates from a male donor aged 60 or older with stage I squamous cell lung carcinoma. The chain combines TRBV19 with TRBJ1-5, with D perhaps matching TRBD1 (6 bases). The specimen was lung tumor tissue, collected before any cancer treatment. The CDR3 DNA follows: TGTGCCAGTAGTCCTGGGACAACCCAGCCCCAGCATTTT. It specifies CASSPGTTQPQHF. Supplemented by reference TRBV19 and TRBJ1-5, the full variable domain reads DGGITQSPKYLFRKEGQNVTLSCEQNLNHDAMYWYRQDPGQGLRLIYYSQIVNDFQKGDIAEGYSVSREKKESFPLTVTSAQKNPTAFYLCASSPGTTQPQHFGDGTRLSIL.